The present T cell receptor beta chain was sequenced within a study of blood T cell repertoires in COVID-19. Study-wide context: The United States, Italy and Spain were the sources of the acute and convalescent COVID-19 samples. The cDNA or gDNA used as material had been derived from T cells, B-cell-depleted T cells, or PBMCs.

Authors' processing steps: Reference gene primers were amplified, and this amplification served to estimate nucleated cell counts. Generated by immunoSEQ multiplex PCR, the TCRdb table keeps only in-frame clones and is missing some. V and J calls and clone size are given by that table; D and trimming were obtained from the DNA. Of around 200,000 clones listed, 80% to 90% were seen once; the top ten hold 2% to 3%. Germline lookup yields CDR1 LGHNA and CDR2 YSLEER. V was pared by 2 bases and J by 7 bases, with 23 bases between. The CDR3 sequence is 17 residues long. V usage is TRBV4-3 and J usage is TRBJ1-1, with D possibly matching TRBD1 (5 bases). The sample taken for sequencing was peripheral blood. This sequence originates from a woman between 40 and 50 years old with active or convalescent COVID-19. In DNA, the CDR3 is TGCGCCAGCAGCCAACCGGCGCGGCCCTCCCAGGGAGGTGAAGCTTTCTTT. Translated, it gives CASSQPARPSQGGEAFF.